This entry lists 8 T cell receptor beta chains sequenced from one sample in a study of T-cell reconstitution after alpha-beta-depleted transplantation in children. This sample's TCRbeta library carried unique molecular identifier barcodes. TCRdb redid the calling of the PCR reads with MiXCR, one entry per CDR3 protein. In the table there are about 310,000 distinct CDR3 sequences, about a quarter of which are singletons. This specimen was PBMCs, mostly from graft donor cells, taken 180 days after TCRalphabeta/CD19-depleted stem cell transplant. Source of these receptors: a male patient younger than 18 who had a stem cell transplant for acute lymphoblastic leukemia, so the T cells may come from the graft donor.

The rearrangement uses TRBV12-3 or TRBV12-4 and TRBJ2-1; TRBD2 matches at 9 bases. This CDR3 contains 15 residues. J lost 1 base, V lost 6 bases, and 4 bases had no gene match. The CDR3, as DNA: TGTGCCAGCAGACAAACTAGCGGGTCCTACAATGAGCAGTTCTTC. Residues: CASRQTSGSYNEQFF.

This clonotype appeared once. V gene TRBV12-2 combines with J gene TRBJ2-1; TRBD1 is taken as the D call from the table, unchecked against the DNA. TRBV12-2 is tagged as a pseudogene. CDR3 size: 17 residues. CDR3 region: CASRLGGHRGRYNEQFF. In DNA, the CDR3 is TGTGCAAGTCGCTTAGGAGGGCACAGGGGGCGGTACAATGAGCAGTTCTTC.

The chain has TRBV3-1 and TRBJ2-5, with 7 bases that match TRBD1. Germline CDR1 reads LGHDT; CDR2 reads YNNKEL (reference sequence). The CDR3 sequence is 15 residues long. V was pared by 1 base and J by 4 bases, with 6 bases of the junction left unmatched. The CDR3 region is CASSQARQGSETQYF. In nucleotides, the CDR3 is TGTGCCAGCAGCCAAGCCCGACAGGGCTCAGAGACCCAGTACTTC.

The chain has TRBV11-2 and TRBJ2-2; no clear D. The CDR3 covers 15 residues. Germline CDR1 reads SGHAT; CDR2 reads FQNNGV. V lost 1 base, J lost 7 bases, and 13 bases lay in between. The CDR3 loop reads CASSLAPRLYGELFF. CDR3 nucleotide sequence: TGTGCCAGCAGCTTAGCGCCCCGGTTGTACGGGGAGCTGTTTTTT.

The chain is built from TRBV4-1 and TRBJ2-3; D might be TRBD2 (6 bases). V was pared by 11 bases and J by 1 base, with 13 bases between. The germline gives CDR1 MGHRA, CDR2 YSYEKL. This CDR3 is 13 amino acids long. CDR3 bases: TGCGCCTCCCGCGGGGCCGGCACAGATACGCAGTATTTT. As protein: CASRGAGTDTQYF.

This clonotype was recorded a few times. The J gene is TRBJ1-2, the V gene TRBV6-5; perhaps TRBD1 as D (6 bases). Trimming removed 2 bases from V and 3 bases from J, with 16 bases in between. The CDR3 has 16 residues. Germline V gene sequence: CDR1 MNHEY, CDR2 SVGAGI. This CDR3 is CASSYTEQGLDYGYTF. CDR3 sequence (DNA): TGTGCCAGCAGTTACACCGAGCAGGGGTTAGACTATGGCTACACCTTC.

This chain connects TRBV20-1 to TRBJ2-7, with D unresolved. V lost 5 bases, J lost 3 bases, and 8 bases lay in between. The CDR3 contains 11 residues. Per the germline V gene, CDR1 is DFQATT and CDR2 is SNEGSKA (reference sequence). The CDR3 loop is CSAHEDYEQYF. The CDR3 DNA reads TGCAGTGCTCATGAGGACTACGAGCAGTACTTC.

The V call is TRBV7-6, the J call TRBJ2-1, with TRBD2 matching over 7 bases. The germline CDR1 and CDR2 sequences are SGHVS and FNYEAQ. CDR3 length: 16 residues. Trimming removed 1 base from V and 7 bases from J; junction bases left unmatched: 10. The CDR3, as DNA: TGTGCCAGCAGCTTAGGCCTAGCGGTCGGGGAGAATGAGCAGTTCTTC. Protein product: CASSLGLAVGENEQFF.